The TCR beta chain under discussion was sequenced for a study of cytomegalovirus exposure and HLA in healthy donors. Study results and limitations: CMV serostatus was the only recorded immune exposure for donors. Later analysis showed TCR association rates varying by HLA locus, highest for DRB1 and lowest for HLA-C. With further analysis later on, most CMV-associated TCR beta chains appeared HLA-restricted. TCR beta V segments were, for the most part, productive about 90% or about 30% of the time in an earlier analysis.

The primer mix had 60 Vbeta and 13 Jbeta primers. Produced via immunoSEQ multiplex PCR; TCRdb's table is partial and in-frame only. Here the sample spans about 170,000 clones, around 73% being singletons. With regard to this clone: Its antigen is currently unknown.

CDR1 and CDR2 (germline): SGHTA, FQGNSA. CDR3 length: 13 residues. V shed 1 base and J shed 7 bases, with 7 bases lying between them. Sequencing used PBMCs. The chain couples TRBV7-2 to TRBJ1-4; D is unresolved. This TCR came from a woman younger than 30 in good health and CMV-seropositive. CDR3 in amino acids: CASSLEPGEKLFF. The CDR3 DNA is TGTGCCAGCAGCTTAGAACCGGGTGAAAAACTGTTTTTT.